This T cell receptor (beta chain) is from a study of CD8+ T cells in alopecia areata. Study context: Spontaneous alopecia affected the approximately 6-13-month-old C3H/HeJ graft donors, whose skin was transplanted to roughly 7-10-week-old female C3H/HeJ mice. Whole-study findings and limits: Normal scalp showed lower clonality than lesional scalp, especially alopecia totalis/universalis.

As for this clone: Its antigen is unknown. The gene names given are mouse names. The read ends 4 residues before the CDR3 terminus; that terminus is restored from the germline J gene.

Looked up from germline, CDR1 is NSHNY and CDR2 is SYGAGN. The V and J ends lost 6 bases and 0 bases, in that order; junction bases with no gene match: 2. This CDR3 spans 13 amino acids. TCR sequencing used cDNA made by reverse transcription of extracted RNA. Method: immunoSEQ multiplex PCR; TCRdb's copy keeps in-frame clones and lacks some. The repertoire consists of roughly 120,000 clones, none detected only once. This receptor was taken from a C3H/HeJ mouse with alopecia areata. For this strain, the MHC haplotype corresponds to H2-k. The chain carries TRBV13-1 and TRBJ2-7; 8 bases are a match to TRBD1. Specimen: lesional skin. This chain's CDR3 is CASKTGGSYEQYF. The sequenced part of the CDR3 DNA is TGTGCCAGCAAAACAGGGGGCTCCTAT.